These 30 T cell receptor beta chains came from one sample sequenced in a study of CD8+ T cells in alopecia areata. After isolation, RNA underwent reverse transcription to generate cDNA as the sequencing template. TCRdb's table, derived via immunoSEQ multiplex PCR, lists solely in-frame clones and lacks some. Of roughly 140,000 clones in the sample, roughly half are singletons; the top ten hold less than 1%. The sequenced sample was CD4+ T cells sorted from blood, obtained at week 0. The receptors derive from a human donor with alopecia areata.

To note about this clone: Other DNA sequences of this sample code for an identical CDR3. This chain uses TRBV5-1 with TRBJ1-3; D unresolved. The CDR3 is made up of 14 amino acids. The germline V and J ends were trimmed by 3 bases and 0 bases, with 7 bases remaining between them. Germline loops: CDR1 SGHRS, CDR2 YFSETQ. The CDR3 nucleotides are TGCGCCAGCAGCTCAGGTAGCTCTGGAAACACCATATATTTT. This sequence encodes CASSSGSSGNTIYF.

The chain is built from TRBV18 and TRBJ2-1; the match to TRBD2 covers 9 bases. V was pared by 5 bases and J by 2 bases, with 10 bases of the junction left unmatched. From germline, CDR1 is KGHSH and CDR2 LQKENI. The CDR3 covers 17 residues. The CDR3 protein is CASSSSPASGTYNEQFF. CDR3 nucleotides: TGTGCCAGCTCATCTAGTCCGGCTAGCGGGACCTACAATGAGCAGTTCTTC. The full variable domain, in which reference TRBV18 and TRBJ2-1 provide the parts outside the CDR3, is NAGVMQNPRHLVRRRGQEARLRCSPMKGHSHVYWYRQLPEEGLKFMVYLQKENIIDESGMPKERFSAEFPKEGPSILRIQQVVRGDSAAYFCASSSSPASGTYNEQFFGPGTRLTVL.

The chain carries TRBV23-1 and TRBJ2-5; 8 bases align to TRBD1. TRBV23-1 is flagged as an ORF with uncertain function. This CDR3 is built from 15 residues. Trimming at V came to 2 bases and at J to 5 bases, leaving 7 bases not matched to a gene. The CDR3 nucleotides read TGCGCCAGCAGTCAACGGACAGGGAAAGGGGAGACCCAGTACTTC. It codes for CASSQRTGKGETQYF.

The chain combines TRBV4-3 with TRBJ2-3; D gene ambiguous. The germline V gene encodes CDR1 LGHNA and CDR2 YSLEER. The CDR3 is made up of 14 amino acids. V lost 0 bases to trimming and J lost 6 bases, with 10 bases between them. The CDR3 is CASSQDPGGDTQYF. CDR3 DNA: TGCGCCAGCAGCCAAGATCCCGGTGGGGATACGCAGTATTTT.

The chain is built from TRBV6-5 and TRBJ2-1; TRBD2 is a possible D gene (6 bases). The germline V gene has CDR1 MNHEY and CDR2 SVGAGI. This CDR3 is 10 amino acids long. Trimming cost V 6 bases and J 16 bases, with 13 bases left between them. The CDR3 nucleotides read TGTGCCAGCAGCAAAGGAGGGTCTTTCTTC. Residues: CASSKGGSFF.

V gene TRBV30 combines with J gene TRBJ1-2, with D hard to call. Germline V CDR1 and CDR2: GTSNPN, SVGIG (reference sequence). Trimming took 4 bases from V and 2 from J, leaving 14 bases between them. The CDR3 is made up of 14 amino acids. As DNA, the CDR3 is TGTGCCTGGATCCCCGGACGGTCGAACTATGGCTACACCTTC. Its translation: CAWIPGRSNYGYTF.

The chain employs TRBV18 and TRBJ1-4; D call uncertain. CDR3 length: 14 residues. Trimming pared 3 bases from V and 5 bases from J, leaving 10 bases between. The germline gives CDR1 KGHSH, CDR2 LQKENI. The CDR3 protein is CASSPLKVNEKLFF. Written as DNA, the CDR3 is TGTGCCAGCTCACCTCTCAAGGTCAATGAAAAACTGTTTTTT.

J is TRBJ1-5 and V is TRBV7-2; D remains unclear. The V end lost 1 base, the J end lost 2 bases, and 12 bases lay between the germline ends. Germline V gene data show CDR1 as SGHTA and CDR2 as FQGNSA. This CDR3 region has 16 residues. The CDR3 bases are TGTGCCAGCAGCTTAGTGGCCCGGGGTGGCAATCAGCCCCAGCATTTT. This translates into CASSLVARGGNQPQHF.

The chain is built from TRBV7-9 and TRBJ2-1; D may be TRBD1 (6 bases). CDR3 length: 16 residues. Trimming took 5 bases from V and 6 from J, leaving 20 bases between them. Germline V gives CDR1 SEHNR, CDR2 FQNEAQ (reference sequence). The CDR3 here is CASSAAGTTRVNEQFF. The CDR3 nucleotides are TGTGCCAGCAGCGCGGCCGGGACAACCCGGGTCAATGAGCAGTTCTTC.

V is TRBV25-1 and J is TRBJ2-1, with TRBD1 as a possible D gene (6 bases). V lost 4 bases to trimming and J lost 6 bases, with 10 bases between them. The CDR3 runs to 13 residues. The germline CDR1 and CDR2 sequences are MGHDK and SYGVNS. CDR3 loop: CASSVQGGNEQFF. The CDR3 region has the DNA TGTGCCAGCAGTGTACAGGGCGGCAATGAGCAGTTCTTC. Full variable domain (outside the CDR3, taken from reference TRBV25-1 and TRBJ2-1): EADIYQTPRYLVIGTGKKITLECSQTMGHDKMYWYQQDPGMELHLIHYSYGVNSTEKGDLSSESTVSRIRTEHFPLTLESARPSHTSQYLCASSVQGGNEQFFGPGTRLTVL.

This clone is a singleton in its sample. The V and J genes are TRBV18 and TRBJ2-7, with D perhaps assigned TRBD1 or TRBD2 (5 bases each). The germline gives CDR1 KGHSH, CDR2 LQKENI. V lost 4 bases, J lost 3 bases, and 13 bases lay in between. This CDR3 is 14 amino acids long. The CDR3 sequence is CASSLEGYGYEQYF. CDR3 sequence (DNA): TGTGCCAGCTCACTTGAGGGGTACGGCTACGAGCAGTACTTC.

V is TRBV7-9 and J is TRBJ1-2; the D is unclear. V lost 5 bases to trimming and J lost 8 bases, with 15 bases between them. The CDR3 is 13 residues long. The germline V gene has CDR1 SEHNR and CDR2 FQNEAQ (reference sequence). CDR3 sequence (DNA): TGTGCCAGCAGCGAGGACCCTGCCGGGGGCTACACCTTC. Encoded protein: CASSEDPAGGYTF.

Here the CDR3 DNA reads TGTGCCTGGAGTGTGGATATCTACGAGCAGTACTTC. Translating gives CAWSVDIYEQYF. The gene calls are TRBV30 and TRBJ2-7; unclear D gene. Germline V gene sequence: CDR1 GTSNPN, CDR2 SVGIG (reference sequence). The CDR3 loop spans 12 amino acids. Trimming pared 0 bases from V and 3 bases from J, leaving 6 bases between.

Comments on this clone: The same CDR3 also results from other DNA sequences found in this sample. The CDR3 region is CSVAGRMNTEAFF. CDR3 nucleotide sequence: TGCAGCGTTGCTGGTCGGATGAACACTGAAGCTTTCTTT. The chain couples TRBV29-1 to TRBJ1-1; D remains unclear. The V end was cut by 4 bases, the J end by 0 bases, with 9 bases between. CDR1 and CDR2 from the germline V gene are SQVTM and ANQGSEA. The CDR3 has 13 residues.

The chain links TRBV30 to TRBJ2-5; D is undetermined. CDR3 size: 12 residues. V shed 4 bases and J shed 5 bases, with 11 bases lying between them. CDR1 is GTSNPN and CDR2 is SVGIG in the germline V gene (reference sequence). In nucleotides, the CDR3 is TGTGCCTGGATCGGGCCTGAGGAGACCCAGTACTTC. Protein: CAWIGPEETQYF.

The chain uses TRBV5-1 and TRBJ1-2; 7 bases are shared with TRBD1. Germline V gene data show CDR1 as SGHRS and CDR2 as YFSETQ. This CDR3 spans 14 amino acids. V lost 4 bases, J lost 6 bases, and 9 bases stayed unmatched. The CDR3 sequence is CASSRRQGFDGYTF. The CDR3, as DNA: TGCGCCAGCAGCCGTCGACAGGGTTTTGATGGCTACACCTTC.

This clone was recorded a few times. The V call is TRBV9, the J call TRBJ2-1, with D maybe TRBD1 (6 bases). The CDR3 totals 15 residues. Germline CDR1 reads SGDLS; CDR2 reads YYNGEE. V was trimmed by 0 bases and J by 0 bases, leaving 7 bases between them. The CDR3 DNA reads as TGTGCCAGCAGCGTAGGGGGGCTCTCCTACAATGAGCAGTTCTTC. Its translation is CASSVGGLSYNEQFF.

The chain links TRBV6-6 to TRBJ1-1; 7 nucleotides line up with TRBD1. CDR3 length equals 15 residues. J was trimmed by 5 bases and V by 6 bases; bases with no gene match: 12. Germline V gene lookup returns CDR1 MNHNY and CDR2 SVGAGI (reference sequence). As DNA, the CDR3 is TGTGCCAGCAGCGAACGGAGGGACAGTGTAACTGAAGCTTTCTTT. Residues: CASSERRDSVTEAFF.

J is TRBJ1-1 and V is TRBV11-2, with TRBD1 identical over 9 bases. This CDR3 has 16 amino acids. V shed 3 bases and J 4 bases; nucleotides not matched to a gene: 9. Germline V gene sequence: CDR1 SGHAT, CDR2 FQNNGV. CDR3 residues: CASSLGTGPRRTEAFF. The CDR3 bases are TGTGCCAGCAGCTTGGGGACAGGGCCCAGGCGCACTGAAGCTTTCTTT. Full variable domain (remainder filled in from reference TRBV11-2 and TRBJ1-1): EAGVAQSPRYKIIEKRQSVAFWCNPISGHATLYWYQQILGQGPKLLIQFQNNGVVDDSQLPKDRFSAERLKGVDSTLKIQPAKLEDSAVYLCASSLGTGPRRTEAFFGQGTRLTVV.

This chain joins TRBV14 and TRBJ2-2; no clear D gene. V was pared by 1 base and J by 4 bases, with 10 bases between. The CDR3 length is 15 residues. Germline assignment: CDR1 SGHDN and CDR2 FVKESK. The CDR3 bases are TGTGCCAGCAGCCAAGGAATCACCCCCACCGGGGAGCTGTTTTTT. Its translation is CASSQGITPTGELFF.

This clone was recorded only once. The CDR3 protein is CSATTEGVQLNTEAFF. The CDR3 DNA follows: TGCAGCGCAACAACGGAGGGGGTACAATTGAACACTGAAGCTTTCTTT. The chain couples TRBV29-1 to TRBJ1-1; possibly TRBD1 for D (6 bases). This CDR3 spans 16 amino acids. CDR1 and CDR2 (germline): SQVTM, ANQGSEA. With 7 bases removed from V and 0 bases from J, the gap between germline ends came to 21 bases.

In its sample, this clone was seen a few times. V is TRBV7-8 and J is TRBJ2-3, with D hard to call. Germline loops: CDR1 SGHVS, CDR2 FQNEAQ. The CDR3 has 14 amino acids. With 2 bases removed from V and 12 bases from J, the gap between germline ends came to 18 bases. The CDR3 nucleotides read TGTGCCAGCAGCTTACAAAGGGTCCGCGATCACCAGTATTTT. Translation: CASSLQRVRDHQYF.

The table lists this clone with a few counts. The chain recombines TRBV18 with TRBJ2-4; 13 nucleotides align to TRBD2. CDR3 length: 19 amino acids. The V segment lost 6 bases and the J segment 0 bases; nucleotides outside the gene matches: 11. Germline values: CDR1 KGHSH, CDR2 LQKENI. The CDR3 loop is CASSPRLAGGPLAKNIQYF. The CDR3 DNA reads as TGTGCCAGCTCCCCGCGACTAGCGGGAGGCCCTCTAGCCAAAAACATTCAGTACTTC.

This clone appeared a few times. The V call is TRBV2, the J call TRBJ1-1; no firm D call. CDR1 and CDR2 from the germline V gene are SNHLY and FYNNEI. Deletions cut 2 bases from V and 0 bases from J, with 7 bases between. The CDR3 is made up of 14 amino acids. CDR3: CASSEQVMNTEAFF. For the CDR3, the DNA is TGTGCCAGCAGTGAACAGGTTATGAACACTGAAGCTTTCTTT.

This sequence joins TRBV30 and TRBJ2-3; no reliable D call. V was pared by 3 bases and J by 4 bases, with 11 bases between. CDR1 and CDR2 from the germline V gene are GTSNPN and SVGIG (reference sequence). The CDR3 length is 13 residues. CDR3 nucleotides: TGTGCCTGGAGCGAGATTGAGCCAGATACGCAGTATTTT. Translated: CAWSEIEPDTQYF. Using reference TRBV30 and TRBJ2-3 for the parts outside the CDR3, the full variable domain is SQTIHQWPATLVQPVGSPLSLECTVEGTSNPNLYWYRQAAGRGLQLLFYSVGIGQISSEVPQNLSASRPQDRQFILSSKKLLLSDSGFYLCAWSEIEPDTQYFGPGTRLTVL.

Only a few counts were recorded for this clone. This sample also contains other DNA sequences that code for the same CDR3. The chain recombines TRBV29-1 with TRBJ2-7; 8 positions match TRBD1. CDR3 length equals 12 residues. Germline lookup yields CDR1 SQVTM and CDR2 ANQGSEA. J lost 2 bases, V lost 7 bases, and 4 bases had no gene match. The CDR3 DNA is TGCAGCGCCAGGACAGGGCCCTACGAGCAGTACTTC. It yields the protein CSARTGPYEQYF.

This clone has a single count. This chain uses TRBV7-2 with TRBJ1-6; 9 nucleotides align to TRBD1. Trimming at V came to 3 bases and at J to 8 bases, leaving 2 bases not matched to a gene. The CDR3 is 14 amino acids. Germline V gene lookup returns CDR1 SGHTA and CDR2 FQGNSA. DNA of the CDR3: TGTGCCAGCAGCTTCCGGACAGGGGATTCACCCCTCCACTTT. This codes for CASSFRTGDSPLHF.

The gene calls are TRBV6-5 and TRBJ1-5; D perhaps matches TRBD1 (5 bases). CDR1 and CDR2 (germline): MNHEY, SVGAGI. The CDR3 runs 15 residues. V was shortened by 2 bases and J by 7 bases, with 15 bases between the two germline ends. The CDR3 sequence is CASSYGRGAGQPQHF. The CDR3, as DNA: TGTGCCAGCAGTTACGGCCGAGGGGCGGGCCAGCCCCAGCATTTT.

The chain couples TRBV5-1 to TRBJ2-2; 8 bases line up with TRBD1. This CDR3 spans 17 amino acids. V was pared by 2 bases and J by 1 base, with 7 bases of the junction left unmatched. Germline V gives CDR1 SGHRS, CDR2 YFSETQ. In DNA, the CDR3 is TGCGCCAGCAGCTTTCTAGCAGGGGGCAGGAACACCGGGGAGCTGTTTTTT. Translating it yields CASSFLAGGRNTGELFF.

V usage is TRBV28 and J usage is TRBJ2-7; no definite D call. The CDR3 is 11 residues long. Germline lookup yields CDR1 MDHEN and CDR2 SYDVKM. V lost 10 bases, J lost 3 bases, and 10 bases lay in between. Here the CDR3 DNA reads TGTGCCACCCACTCGGGCTACGAGCAGTACTTC. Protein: CATHSGYEQYF.